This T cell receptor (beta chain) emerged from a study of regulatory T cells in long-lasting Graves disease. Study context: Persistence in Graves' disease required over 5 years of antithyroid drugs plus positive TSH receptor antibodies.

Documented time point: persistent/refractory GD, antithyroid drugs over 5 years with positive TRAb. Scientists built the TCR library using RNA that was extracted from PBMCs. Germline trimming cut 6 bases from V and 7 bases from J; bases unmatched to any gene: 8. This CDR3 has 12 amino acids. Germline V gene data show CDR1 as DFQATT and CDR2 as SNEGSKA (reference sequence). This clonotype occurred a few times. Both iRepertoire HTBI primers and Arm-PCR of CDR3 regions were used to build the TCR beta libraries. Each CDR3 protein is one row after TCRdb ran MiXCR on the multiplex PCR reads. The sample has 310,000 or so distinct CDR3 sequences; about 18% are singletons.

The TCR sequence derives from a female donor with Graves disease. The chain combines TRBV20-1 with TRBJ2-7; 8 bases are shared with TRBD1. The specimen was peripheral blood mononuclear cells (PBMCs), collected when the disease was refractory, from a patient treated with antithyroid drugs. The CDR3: CSATGQGLEQYF. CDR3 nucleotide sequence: TGCAGTGCAACCGGACAGGGTTTAGAGCAGTACTTC.